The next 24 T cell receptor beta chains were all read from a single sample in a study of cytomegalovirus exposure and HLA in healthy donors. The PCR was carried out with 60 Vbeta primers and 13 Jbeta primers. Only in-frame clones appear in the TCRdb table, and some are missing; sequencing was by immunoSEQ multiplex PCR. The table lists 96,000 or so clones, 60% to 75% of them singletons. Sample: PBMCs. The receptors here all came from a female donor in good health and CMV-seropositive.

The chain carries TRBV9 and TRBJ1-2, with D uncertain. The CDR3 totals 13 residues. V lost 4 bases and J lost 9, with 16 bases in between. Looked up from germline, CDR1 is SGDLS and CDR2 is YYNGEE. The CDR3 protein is CASSPGITSSYTF. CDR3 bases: TGTGCCAGCAGCCCCGGGATCACAAGCAGCTACACCTTC.

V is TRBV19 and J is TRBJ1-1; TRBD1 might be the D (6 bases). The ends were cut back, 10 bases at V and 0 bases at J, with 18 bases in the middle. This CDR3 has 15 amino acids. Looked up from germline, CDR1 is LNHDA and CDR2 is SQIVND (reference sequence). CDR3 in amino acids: CATTPNRVMNTEAFF. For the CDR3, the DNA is TGTGCCACCACCCCTAACAGGGTAATGAACACTGAAGCTTTCTTT.

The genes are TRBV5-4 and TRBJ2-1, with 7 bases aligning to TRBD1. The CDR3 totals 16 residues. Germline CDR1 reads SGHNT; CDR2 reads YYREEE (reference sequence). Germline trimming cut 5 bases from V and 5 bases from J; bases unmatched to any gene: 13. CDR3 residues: CASRSGTAKPNNEQFF. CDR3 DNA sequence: TGTGCCAGCAGATCGGGGACAGCCAAACCCAACAATGAGCAGTTCTTC.

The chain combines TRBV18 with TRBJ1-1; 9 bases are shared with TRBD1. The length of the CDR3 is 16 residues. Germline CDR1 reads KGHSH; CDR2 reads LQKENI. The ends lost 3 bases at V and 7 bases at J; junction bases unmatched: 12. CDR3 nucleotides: TGTGCCAGCTCACCCACCGGGACAGGGTTTATGGGTGAAGCTTTCTTT. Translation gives CASSPTGTGFMGEAFF.

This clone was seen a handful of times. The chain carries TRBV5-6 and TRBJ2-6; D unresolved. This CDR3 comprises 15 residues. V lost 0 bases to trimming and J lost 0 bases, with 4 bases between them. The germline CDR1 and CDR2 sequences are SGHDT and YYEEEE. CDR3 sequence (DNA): TGTGCCAGCAGCTTGGCCTTCTCTGGGGCCAACGTCCTGACTTTC. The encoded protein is CASSLAFSGANVLTF.

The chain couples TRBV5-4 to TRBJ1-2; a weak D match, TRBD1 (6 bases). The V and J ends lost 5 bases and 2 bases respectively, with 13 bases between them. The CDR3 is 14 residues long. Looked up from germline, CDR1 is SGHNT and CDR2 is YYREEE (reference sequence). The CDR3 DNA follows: TGTGCCAGCAGTAGCGGGACACTCAACTATGGCTACACCTTC. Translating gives CASSSGTLNYGYTF.

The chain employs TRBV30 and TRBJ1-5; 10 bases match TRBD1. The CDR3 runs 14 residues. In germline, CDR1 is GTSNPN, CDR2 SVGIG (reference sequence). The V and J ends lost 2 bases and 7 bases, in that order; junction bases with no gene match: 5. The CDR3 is CAWSLDRGSQPQHF. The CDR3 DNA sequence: TGTGCCTGGAGTTTGGACAGGGGGTCCCAGCCCCAGCATTTT. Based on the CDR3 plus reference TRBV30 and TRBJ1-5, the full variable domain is SQTIHQWPATLVQPVGSPLSLECTVEGTSNPNLYWYRQAAGRGLQLLFYSVGIGQISSEVPQNLSASRPQDRQFILSSKKLLLSDSGFYLCAWSLDRGSQPQHFGDGTRLSIL.

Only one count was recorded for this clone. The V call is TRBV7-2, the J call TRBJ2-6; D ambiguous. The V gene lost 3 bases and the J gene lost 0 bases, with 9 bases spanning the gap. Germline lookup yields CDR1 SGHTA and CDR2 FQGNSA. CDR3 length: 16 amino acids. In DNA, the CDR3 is TGTGCCAGCAGCTTGTTTGGTAGCTCTGGGGCCAACGTCCTGACTTTC. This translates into CASSLFGSSGANVLTF.

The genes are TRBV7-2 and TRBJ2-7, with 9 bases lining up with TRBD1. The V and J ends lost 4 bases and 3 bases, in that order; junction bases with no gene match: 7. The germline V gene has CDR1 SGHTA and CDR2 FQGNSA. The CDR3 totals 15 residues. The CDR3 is CASSSGTGNYYEQYF. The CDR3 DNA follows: TGTGCCAGCAGCTCCGGGACAGGGAATTACTACGAGCAGTACTTC. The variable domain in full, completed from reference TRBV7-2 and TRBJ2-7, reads GAGVSQSPSNKVTEKGKDVELRCDPISGHTALYWYRQSLGQGLEFLIYFQGNSAPDKSGLPSDRFSAERTGGSVSTLTIQRTQQEDSAVYLCASSSGTGNYYEQYFGPGTRLTVT.

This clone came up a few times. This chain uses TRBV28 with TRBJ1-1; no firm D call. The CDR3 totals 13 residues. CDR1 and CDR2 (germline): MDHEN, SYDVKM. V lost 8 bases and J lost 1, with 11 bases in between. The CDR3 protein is CASGPPSNTEAFF. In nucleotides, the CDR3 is TGTGCCAGCGGCCCGCCGTCGAACACTGAAGCTTTCTTT.

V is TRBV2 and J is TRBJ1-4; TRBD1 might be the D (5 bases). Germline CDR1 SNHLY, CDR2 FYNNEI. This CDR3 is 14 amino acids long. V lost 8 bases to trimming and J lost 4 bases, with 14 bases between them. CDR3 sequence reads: CASRFQGSNEKLFF. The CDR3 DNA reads TGTGCCAGCCGGTTCCAGGGTAGTAATGAAAAACTGTTTTTT.

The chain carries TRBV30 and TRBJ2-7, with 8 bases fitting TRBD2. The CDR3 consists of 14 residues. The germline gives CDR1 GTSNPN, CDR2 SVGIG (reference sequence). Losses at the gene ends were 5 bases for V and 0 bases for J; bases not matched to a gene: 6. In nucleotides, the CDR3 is TGTGCCTGGGGGACGGGGGGGGGCTCCTACGAGCAGTACTTC. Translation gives CAWGTGGGSYEQYF.

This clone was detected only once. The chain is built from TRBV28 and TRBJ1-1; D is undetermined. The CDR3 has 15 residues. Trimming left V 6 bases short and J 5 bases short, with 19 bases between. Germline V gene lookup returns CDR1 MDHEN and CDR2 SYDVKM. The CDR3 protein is CASSLGGELSTEAFF. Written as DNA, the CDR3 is TGTGCCAGCAGCCTTGGTGGGGAGTTATCAACTGAAGCTTTCTTT. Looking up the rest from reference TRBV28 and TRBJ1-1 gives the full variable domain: DVKVTQSSRYLVKRTGEKVFLECVQDMDHENMFWYRQDPGLGLRLIYFSYDVKMKEKGDIPEGYSVSREKKERFSLILESASTNQTSMYLCASSLGGELSTEAFFGQGTRLTVV.

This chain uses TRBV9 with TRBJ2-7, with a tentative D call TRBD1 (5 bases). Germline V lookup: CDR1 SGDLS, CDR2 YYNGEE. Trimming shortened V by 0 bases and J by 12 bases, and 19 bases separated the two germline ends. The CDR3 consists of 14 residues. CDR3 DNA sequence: TGTGCCAGCAGCGTAGGAGAGGCAGGGCCGAGGTTGTACTTC. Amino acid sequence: CASSVGEAGPRLYF.

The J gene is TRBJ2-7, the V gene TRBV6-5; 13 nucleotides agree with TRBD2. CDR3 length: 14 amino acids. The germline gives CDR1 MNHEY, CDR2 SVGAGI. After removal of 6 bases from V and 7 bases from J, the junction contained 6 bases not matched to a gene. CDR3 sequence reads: CASRGLAGWGEQYF. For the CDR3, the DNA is TGTGCCAGCAGGGGACTAGCGGGGTGGGGGGAGCAGTACTTC.

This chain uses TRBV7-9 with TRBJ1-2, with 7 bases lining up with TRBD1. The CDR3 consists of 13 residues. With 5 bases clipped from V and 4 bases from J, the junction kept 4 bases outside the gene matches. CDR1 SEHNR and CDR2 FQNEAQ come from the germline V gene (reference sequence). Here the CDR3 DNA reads TGTGCCAGCAGCGTCGACAGGGCCTATGGCTACACCTTC. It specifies CASSVDRAYGYTF.

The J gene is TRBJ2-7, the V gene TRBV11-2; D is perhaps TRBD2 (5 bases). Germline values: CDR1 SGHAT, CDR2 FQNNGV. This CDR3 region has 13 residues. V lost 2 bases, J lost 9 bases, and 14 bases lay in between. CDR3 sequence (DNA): TGTGCCAGCAGCTTAATTGAGGGTGGCGGGCAGTACTTC. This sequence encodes CASSLIEGGGQYF.

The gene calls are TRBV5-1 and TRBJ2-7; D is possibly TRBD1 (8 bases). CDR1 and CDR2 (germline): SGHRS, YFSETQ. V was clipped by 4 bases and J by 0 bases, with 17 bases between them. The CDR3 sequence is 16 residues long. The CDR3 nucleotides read TGCGCCAGCAGCAATGGAGCGGGACAGGACTCCTACGAGCAGTACTTC. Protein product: CASSNGAGQDSYEQYF.

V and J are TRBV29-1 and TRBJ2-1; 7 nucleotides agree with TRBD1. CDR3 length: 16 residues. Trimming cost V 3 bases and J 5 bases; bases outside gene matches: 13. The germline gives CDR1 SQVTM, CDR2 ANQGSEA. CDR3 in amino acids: CSVDEEGQIRNNEQFF. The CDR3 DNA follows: TGCAGCGTTGACGAAGAGGGACAGATCCGAAACAATGAGCAGTTCTTC.

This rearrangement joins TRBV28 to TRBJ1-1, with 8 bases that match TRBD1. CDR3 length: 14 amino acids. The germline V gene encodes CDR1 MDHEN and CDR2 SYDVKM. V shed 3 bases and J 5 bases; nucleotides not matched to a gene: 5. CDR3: CASSLRTGLTEAFF. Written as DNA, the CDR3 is TGTGCCAGCAGTTTGAGGACAGGGTTAACTGAAGCTTTCTTT.

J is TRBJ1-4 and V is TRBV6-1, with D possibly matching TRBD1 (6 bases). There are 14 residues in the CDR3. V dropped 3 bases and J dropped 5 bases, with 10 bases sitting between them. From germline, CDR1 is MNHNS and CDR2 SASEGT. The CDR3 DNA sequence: TGTGCCAGCAGTGAGGGGGCAGGGAATGAAAAACTGTTTTTT. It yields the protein CASSEGAGNEKLFF.

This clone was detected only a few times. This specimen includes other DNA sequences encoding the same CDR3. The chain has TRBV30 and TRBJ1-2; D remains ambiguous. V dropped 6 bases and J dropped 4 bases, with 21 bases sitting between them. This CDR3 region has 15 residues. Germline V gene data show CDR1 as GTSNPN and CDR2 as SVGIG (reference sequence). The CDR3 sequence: CACARTDSPAYGYTF. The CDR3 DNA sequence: TGTGCCTGCGCCCGTACTGATTCACCCGCCTATGGCTACACCTTC.

The CDR3 nucleotides read TGCAGCGTCGAACCTACACTAGCGGGAGTTGAGACCCAGTACTTC. It encodes CSVEPTLAGVETQYF. The chain recombines TRBV29-1 with TRBJ2-5, with 11 bases aligning to TRBD2. This CDR3 has 15 residues. V trimming: 6 bases; J trimming: 5 bases; junction bases outside the gene matches: 11. The germline V gene encodes CDR1 SQVTM and CDR2 ANQGSEA.

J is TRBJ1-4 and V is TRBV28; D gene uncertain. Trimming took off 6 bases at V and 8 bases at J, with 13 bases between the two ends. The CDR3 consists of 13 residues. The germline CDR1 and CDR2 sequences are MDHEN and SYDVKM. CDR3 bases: TGTGCCAGCAGCCTCCCGTATCGGGAAAAACTGTTTTTT. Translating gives CASSLPYREKLFF.